The 29 T cell receptor beta chains below come from one sample, sequenced in a study of Graves' ophthalmopathy and Graves' hyperthyroidism. From RNA, the CDR3 regions of TCR beta chains were amplified and sequenced. Investigators did first-round RT-PCR with HTBI primers, then second-round multiplex PCR. Each CDR3 protein is one row after TCRdb ran MiXCR on the multiplex PCR reads. The sample lists about 400,000 distinct CDR3 sequences, 15% to 20% occurring once. The sample consisted of peripheral blood. The receptors were sampled from a woman under 30 with Graves' ophthalmopathy.

The J gene is TRBJ1-1, the V gene TRBV6-5; D is undetermined. From germline, CDR1 is MNHEY and CDR2 SVGAGI. V was trimmed by 2 bases and J by 1 base, leaving 17 bases between them. This CDR3 has 17 amino acids. The CDR3, as DNA: TGTGCCAGCAGTTACCTCCCTCTGGGCAAATCGAACACTGAAGCTTTCTTT. Its protein product is CASSYLPLGKSNTEAFF.

In its sample, this clonotype was seen many times. The gene calls are TRBV27 and TRBJ2-5; a weak D match, TRBD1 (6 bases). In germline, CDR1 is MNHEY, CDR2 SMNVEV (reference sequence). Trimming stripped 3 bases from V and 4 bases from J, with 12 bases between. The length of the CDR3 is 14 residues. CDR3 nucleotide sequence: TGTGCCAGCAGTTTCAGGGGAGTCGGAGAGACCCAGTACTTC. It specifies CASSFRGVGETQYF.

This clonotype came up many times. The chain couples TRBV4-3 to TRBJ2-5; perhaps TRBD1 as D (5 bases). Germline values: CDR1 LGHNA, CDR2 YSLEER. This CDR3 has 14 residues. Trimming cost V 4 bases and J 6 bases, with 15 bases left between them. CDR3 DNA sequence: TGCGCCAGCAGCCTCCAGGGAAACATGAAGACCCAGTACTTC. As protein: CASSLQGNMKTQYF.

This clonotype has a count of ten or more. This chain connects TRBV4-1 to TRBJ1-5; D possibly corresponds to TRBD1 (5 bases). The CDR3 sequence is 14 residues long. Trimming pared 6 bases from V and 5 bases from J, leaving 14 bases between. CDR1 and CDR2 from the germline V gene are MGHRA and YSYEKL. The DNA for the CDR3 is TGCGCCAGCAGGCTGCGGGACGGAGATCAGCCCCAGCATTTT. Translated: CASRLRDGDQPQHF.

This clonotype occurred many times. The V and J genes are TRBV7-8 and TRBJ1-5, with D possibly matching TRBD1 (5 bases). The germline gives CDR1 SGHVS, CDR2 FQNEAQ. The CDR3 is 16 amino acids. V lost 4 bases and J lost 2, with 15 bases in between. CDR3 coding DNA: TGTGCCAGCAGCTCCGGGGGGTTGGTCGGCAATCAGCCCCAGCATTTT. Its protein product is CASSSGGLVGNQPQHF.

The chain employs TRBV6-4 and TRBJ2-5; 13 nucleotides line up with TRBD2. The CDR3 spans 15 residues. V was pared by 6 bases and J by 6 bases, with 7 bases of the junction left unmatched. Germline V gives CDR1 MRHNA, CDR2 SNTAGT. CDR3 amino acids: CASSDATSGRKTQYF. As DNA, the CDR3 is TGTGCCAGCAGCGACGCGACTAGCGGGAGGAAGACCCAGTACTTC.

This clonotype showed up many times. This sequence joins TRBV6-1 and TRBJ1-1, with D possibly TRBD1 on 6 matching bases. The CDR3 is 14 residues long. The germline gives CDR1 MNHNS, CDR2 SASEGT. V was shortened by 7 bases and J by 3 bases, with 15 bases between the two germline ends. This CDR3 is CASITGGGDTEAFF. CDR3 DNA sequence: TGTGCCAGCATCACCGGAGGGGGGGACACTGAAGCTTTCTTT.

This clonotype was detected many times. CDR3 amino acids: CASSFWLYEQYF. DNA of the CDR3: TGTGCCAGCAGTTTCTGGCTGTACGAGCAGTACTTC. The chain recombines TRBV28 with TRBJ2-7; no clear D gene. V lost 3 bases and J lost 4, with 7 bases in between. CDR1 is MDHEN and CDR2 is SYDVKM in the germline V gene. The CDR3 contains 12 residues.

Ten or more counts support this clonotype. The chain carries TRBV11-2 and TRBJ1-6; D is uncertain. Germline loops: CDR1 SGHAT, CDR2 FQNNGV. The V gene lost 5 bases and the J gene lost 0 bases, with 17 bases spanning the gap. The CDR3 length is 18 residues. The CDR3 protein is CASSQFHRISSYNSPLHF. CDR3 nucleotides: TGTGCCAGCAGCCAGTTCCACCGGATTAGCTCCTATAATTCACCCCTCCACTTT.

In this sample, this clonotype turned up many times. V usage is TRBV29-1 and J usage is TRBJ2-2; D not certain. This CDR3 is 12 amino acids long. Trimming removed 6 bases from V and 2 bases from J, with 7 bases in between. Germline V gene lookup returns CDR1 SQVTM and CDR2 ANQGSEA. The CDR3 spells CSVLVNTGELFF. CDR3 in DNA: TGCAGCGTCCTAGTCAACACCGGGGAGCTGTTTTTT.

The genes are TRBV6-5 and TRBJ1-6; possibly TRBD1 for D (5 bases). CDR3 size: 17 residues. The germline V and J ends were trimmed by 2 bases and 3 bases, with 14 bases remaining between them. CDR1 and CDR2 (germline): MNHEY, SVGAGI. Here the CDR3 reads CASSYLRATFYNSPLHF. The CDR3 DNA reads as TGTGCCAGCAGTTACCTCAGGGCGACATTCTATAATTCACCCCTCCACTTT.

Ten or more counts support this clonotype. The V call is TRBV7-2, the J call TRBJ2-7; maybe TRBD1 (5 bases). The CDR3 length is 15 residues. Germline lookup yields CDR1 SGHTA and CDR2 FQGNSA. Deletions cut 0 bases from V and 3 bases from J, with 12 bases between. CDR3 sequence reads: CASSLAGVYLYEQYF. In nucleotides, the CDR3 is TGTGCCAGCAGCTTAGCAGGGGTCTACCTCTACGAGCAGTACTTC.

This clonotype was counted many times. This chain links TRBV29-1 with TRBJ2-3; no clear D gene. Per germline, CDR1 SQVTM and CDR2 ANQGSEA. The CDR3 contains 11 residues. The germline V and J ends were trimmed by 4 bases and 6 bases, with 8 bases remaining between them. CDR3 in DNA: TGCAGCGTTGTCTTAGGGGATACGCAGTATTTT. This codes for CSVVLGDTQYF.

This clonotype was counted at least ten times. This chain joins TRBV20-1 and TRBJ1-5; D uncertain. The V gene lost 2 bases and the J gene lost 4 bases, with 6 bases spanning the gap. Per germline, CDR1 DFQATT and CDR2 SNEGSKA (reference sequence). The CDR3 spans 12 residues. The CDR3 DNA follows: TGCAGTGCTAGAAACCGTAATCAGCCCCAGCATTTT. Its protein is CSARNRNQPQHF.

This clonotype was picked up many times. The gene calls are TRBV4-3 and TRBJ1-3; D unresolved. This CDR3 spans 15 amino acids. Germline loops: CDR1 LGHNA, CDR2 YSLEER. Trimming removed 1 base at V and 0 bases at J, with 7 bases between. The DNA for the CDR3 is TGCGCCAGCAGCCAAGTTGGAAGCTCTGGAAACACCATATATTTT. This gives the protein CASSQVGSSGNTIYF.

This rearrangement joins TRBV5-1 to TRBJ2-4, with 10 bases fitting TRBD2. CDR3 size: 14 residues. V gave up 3 bases and J gave up 7 bases; unmatched junction bases: 4. CDR1 and CDR2 (germline): SGHRS, YFSETQ. CDR3 sequence: CASSSLSGRNIQYF. The CDR3 coding sequence is TGCGCCAGCAGCTCCCTTAGCGGGAGGAACATTCAGTACTTC.

This clonotype was recorded at least ten times. The rearrangement uses TRBV11-2 and TRBJ1-1, with a possible D match to TRBD1 (6 bases). With 1 base removed from V and 0 bases from J, the gap between germline ends came to 12 bases. CDR1 SGHAT and CDR2 FQNNGV come from the germline V gene. CDR3 length: 16 amino acids. The CDR3 nucleotides read TGTGCCAGCAGCTTAGTGGCCCAGGGGATGAACACTGAAGCTTTCTTT. It encodes CASSLVAQGMNTEAFF.

J is TRBJ1-1 and V is TRBV27; TRBD1 matches 12 bases. This CDR3 contains 17 residues. Germline CDR1 reads MNHEY; CDR2 reads SMNVEV (reference sequence). V was pared by 6 bases and J by 1 base, with 9 bases of the junction left unmatched. Here the CDR3 reads CASRSVGTGGSNTEAFF. The CDR3 DNA follows: TGTGCCAGCAGGTCCGTCGGGACAGGGGGCTCGAACACTGAAGCTTTCTTT.

The chain couples TRBV7-2 to TRBJ2-7, with D tentatively TRBD2 (6 bases). With 6 bases removed from V and 0 bases from J, the gap between germline ends came to 12 bases. The length of the CDR3 is 14 residues. CDR1 is SGHTA, CDR2 FQGNSA, per germline. The CDR3 sequence is CASRRPGSSYEQYF. The CDR3 DNA reads as TGTGCCAGCAGAAGACCCGGGAGCTCCTACGAGCAGTACTTC.

V usage is TRBV28 and J usage is TRBJ2-4; TRBD2 aligns across 12 bases. The CDR3 runs 20 residues. CDR1 MDHEN and CDR2 SYDVKM come from the germline V gene. Trimming took 2 bases from V and 1 from J; bases not matched to a gene: 12. In DNA form, the CDR3 reads TGTGCCAGCAGTTTAACCCTCGGACTAGCGGGAAAGGGGGCCAAAAACATTCAGTACTTC. Encoded protein: CASSLTLGLAGKGAKNIQYF.

This clonotype was found many times. The chain recombines TRBV28 with TRBJ2-5, with D tentatively TRBD1 (6 bases). Trimming removed 6 bases at V and 1 base at J, with 21 bases between. The CDR3 totals 17 residues. The V gene's germline CDR1 is MDHEN and CDR2 SYDVKM. The CDR3 reads CASSWGRLQGSQETQYF. The CDR3, as DNA: TGTGCCAGCAGCTGGGGGCGCTTACAGGGTAGCCAAGAGACCCAGTACTTC. The full variable domain, its missing parts supplied by reference TRBV28 and TRBJ2-5, is DVKVTQSSRYLVKRTGEKVFLECVQDMDHENMFWYRQDPGLGLRLIYFSYDVKMKEKGDIPEGYSVSREKKERFSLILESASTNQTSMYLCASSWGRLQGSQETQYFGPGTRLLVL.

A word on this clonotype: One end of the junction fails to match germline, which may point to a read error. The chain joins TRBV12-3 or TRBV12-4 to TRBJ1-5, with D uncertain. This CDR3 contains 13 residues. The CDR3 loop reads CASSLGINQPQQF. In DNA, the CDR3 is TGTGCCAGCAGTCTTGGGATCAATCAGCCCCAGCAATTT.

This clonotype has at least ten counts. This rearrangement joins TRBV9 to TRBJ2-7, with a tentative D call TRBD1 (5 bases). CDR3 length: 14 residues. Germline lookup yields CDR1 SGDLS and CDR2 YYNGEE. V gave up 7 bases and J gave up 3 bases, with 17 bases separating them. CDR3: CASSPGRAFYEQYF. DNA of the CDR3: TGTGCCAGCTCCCCAGGCAGGGCCTTCTACGAGCAGTACTTC. Variable domain in full (rest from reference TRBV9 and TRBJ2-7): DSGVTQTPKHLITATGQRVTLRCSPRSGDLSVYWYQQSLDQGLQFLIQYYNGEERAKGNILERFSAQQFPDLHSELNLSSLELGDSALYFCASSPGRAFYEQYFGPGTRLTVT.

This clonotype was seen at least ten times. The chain employs TRBV6-5 and TRBJ2-7; 8 bases fit TRBD1. The CDR3 runs 15 residues. Germline trimming cut 4 bases from V and 9 bases from J; bases unmatched to any gene: 14. Germline V gene sequence: CDR1 MNHEY, CDR2 SVGAGI. This chain's CDR3 is CASSLPAGGYDVQYF. CDR3 sequence (DNA): TGTGCCAGCAGTTTACCGGCAGGGGGCTACGATGTGCAGTACTTC.

This clonotype was detected ten times or more. The rearrangement links TRBV4-3 to TRBJ2-7, with 8 bases aligning to TRBD1. CDR1 is LGHNA, CDR2 YSLEER, per germline. The CDR3 runs to 21 residues. Germline trimming cut 0 bases from V and 0 bases from J; bases unmatched to any gene: 19. The CDR3 region is CASSQEGRTGPYRPLSYEQYF. CDR3 DNA: TGCGCCAGCAGCCAAGAGGGGAGGACAGGGCCTTATCGGCCCCTCTCCTACGAGCAGTACTTC.

This clonotype has at least ten counts. The CDR3, as DNA: TGTGCCAGCAGTGAAAGGGGGGGGACAGGGGACAACGAGCAGTACTTC. The encoded protein is CASSERGGTGDNEQYF. The V and J genes are TRBV25-1 and TRBJ2-7; 10 bases fit TRBD1. This CDR3 is built from 16 residues. Unmatched junction bases numbered 9, after V lost 2 bases and J lost 5 bases. CDR1 MGHDK and CDR2 SYGVNS come from the germline V gene.

The CDR3 here is CASSQKRERKTQYF. The CDR3 DNA reads TGTGCCAGCAGTCAGAAGCGGGAGAGAAAGACCCAGTACTTC. The chain couples TRBV28 to TRBJ2-5; 8 nucleotides match TRBD2. J gave up 6 bases and V 5 bases, and 8 bases lay outside the gene matches. Germline V CDR1 and CDR2: MDHEN, SYDVKM. This CDR3 is 14 amino acids long.

This clonotype was seen many times. The rearrangement links TRBV20-1 to TRBJ2-7; TRBD1 matches at 10 bases. The length of the CDR3 is 13 residues. Germline V gene lookup returns CDR1 DFQATT and CDR2 SNEGSKA (reference sequence). V lost 6 bases, J lost 3 bases, and 5 bases stayed unmatched. The CDR3 nucleotides read TGCAGTGCCTCCAGGACAGGGGGCTACGAGCAGTACTTC. Translating it yields CSASRTGGYEQYF.

This clonotype was found many times. The chain recombines TRBV29-1 with TRBJ2-5, with 7 bases identical to TRBD2. The V and J ends lost 4 bases and 6 bases, in that order; junction bases with no gene match: 14. This CDR3 is 15 amino acids long. Germline V gives CDR1 SQVTM, CDR2 ANQGSEA. CDR3 residues: CSVGGSGTPFKTQYF. The CDR3 coding sequence is TGCAGCGTTGGAGGGAGCGGGACTCCTTTTAAGACCCAGTACTTC. The variable domain in full, with the rest retrieved from reference TRBV29-1 and TRBJ2-5, is SAVISQKPSRDICQRGTSLTIQCQVDSQVTMMFWYRQQPGQSLTLIATANQGSEATYESGFVIDKFPISRPNLTFSTLTVSNMSPEDSSIYLCSVGGSGTPFKTQYFGPGTRLLVL.